This T cell receptor (beta chain) is from a study of T cells in pancreatic ductal adenocarcinoma. Profiling relied on immunoSEQ multiplex PCR, and the TCRdb table lists in-frame clones only, not all of them. The table has 100,000 or so clones, 90% to 95% seen once; the top ten hold roughly 3%. This clone was counted once. What it recognizes is unknown. Selected pancreatic ductal adenocarcinoma patients had undergone surgery without neoadjuvant therapy. Study results and limitations: Tumors hold more CD45RO+ effector T cells, which may bias toward lower diversity. Mean clonality was around 0.1 in tumors and roughly 0.068 in blood, not significantly different.

This CDR3 has 12 residues. Germline CDR1 is SGHDT and CDR2 is YYEEEE. Germline trimming cut 2 bases from V and 7 bases from J; bases unmatched to any gene: 2. This chain uses TRBV5-6 with TRBJ2-7, with 8 bases lining up with TRBD2. Sequencing used PBMCs. The TCR sequence derives from a human donor with pancreatic ductal adenocarcinoma. CDR3 in amino acids: CASSFGGGEQYF. CDR3 DNA sequence: TGTGCCAGCAGCTTTGGCGGGGGGGAGCAGTACTTC.